This entry lists 21 T cell receptor beta chains sequenced from one sample in a study of beta chain features in type 1 diabetes. General observations from the study: Among all four CD4+ subsets, Type 1 diabetes patients had TCRB CDR3s that were moderately but significantly shorter.

TCRB transcripts that were expressed got sequenced, as all of the isolated RNA had been reverse transcribed. The assay was immunoSEQ multiplex PCR, and TCRdb's table has in-frame clones only and misses some. The data show roughly 340,000 clones, with about 13% seen just once and 0.013% to 0.015% held by the top ten. For these receptors, no antigen is known. Sequencing was carried out using naive CD4+ T cells from blood. The receptors were sampled from a woman aged 18-29 years with type 1 diabetes.

This clone showed up just a few times. The chain is built from TRBV28 and TRBJ2-1; TRBD2 aligns across 9 bases. This CDR3 spans 15 amino acids. CDR1 and CDR2 (germline): MDHEN, SYDVKM. J lost 8 bases, V lost 6 bases, and 11 bases had no gene match. The CDR3 DNA reads TGTGCCAGCAGCTTAGCGGGAGTTGTTCATTATGAGCAGTTCTTC. Protein: CASSLAGVVHYEQFF.

The sample holds a few counts of this clone. Here the CDR3 reads CASSSFGGANTGELFF. For the CDR3, the DNA is TGTGCCAGCAGCTCTTTCGGGGGAGCGAACACCGGGGAGCTGTTTTTT. The chain has TRBV7-2 and TRBJ2-2; possibly TRBD2 for D (6 bases). This CDR3 comprises 16 residues. Trimming cost V 4 bases and J 0 bases, with 12 bases left between them. From germline, CDR1 is SGHTA and CDR2 FQGNSA.

This clone was seen more than once but under ten times. This chain joins TRBV6-6 and TRBJ2-1; TRBD2 agrees at 15 bases. The J segment lost 9 bases and the V segment lost 4 bases, leaving 7 bases of the junction unmatched. The germline V gene has CDR1 MNHNY and CDR2 SVGAGI (reference sequence). The length of the CDR3 is 16 residues. The CDR3 DNA reads as TGTGCCAGCAGTTCCAACCTGGGACTAGCGGGAGGTGAGCAGTTCTTC. Translated: CASSSNLGLAGGEQFF.

This clone was seen a handful of times. The CDR3 region has the DNA TGCGCCAGCAGTCCCGGGACAGGGATTATCTACGAGCAGTACTTC. Protein product: CASSPGTGIIYEQYF. V is TRBV10-1 and J is TRBJ2-7, with TRBD1 matching over 9 bases. The germline CDR1 and CDR2 sequences are WNHNN and SYGVQD (reference sequence). The CDR3 runs to 15 residues. Trimming took 5 bases from V and 3 from J; bases not matched to a gene: 8.

This clone turned up a few times. V gene TRBV7-2 combines with J gene TRBJ2-5; TRBD2 might be the D (6 bases). The CDR3 consists of 13 residues. The germline CDR1 and CDR2 sequences are SGHTA and FQGNSA. V lost 5 bases, J lost 5 bases, and 12 bases lay in between. The CDR3 loop reads CASSPGGRETQYF. CDR3 in DNA: TGTGCCAGCAGCCCCGGGGGACGGGAGACCCAGTACTTC.

The V gene is TRBV27, the J gene TRBJ2-4; 11 nucleotides line up with TRBD1. V trimming: 5 bases; J trimming: 9 bases; junction bases outside the gene matches: 9. The CDR3 consists of 15 residues. Germline-derived CDR1 and CDR2 are MNHEY and SMNVEV (reference sequence). The CDR3 reads CASSRTGGEGGIQYF. The CDR3 region has the DNA TGTGCCAGCAGTAGGACAGGGGGCGAAGGAGGCATTCAGTACTTC.

This clone has only a few counts. This chain uses TRBV7-9 with TRBJ2-4; D is perhaps TRBD1 (5 bases). The ends were cut back, 5 bases at V and 8 bases at J, with 16 bases in the middle. The germline gives CDR1 SEHNR, CDR2 FQNEAQ (reference sequence). The CDR3 has 14 residues. Here the CDR3 DNA reads TGTGCCAGCAGCCCCATACAGGCTCTGGACATTCAGTACTTC. Translation: CASSPIQALDIQYF.

This clone was found a few times. The chain carries TRBV23-1 and TRBJ2-7; D perhaps matches TRBD2 (6 bases). TRBV23-1 is filed as an ORF, its function uncertain. The ends were cut back, 5 bases at V and 4 bases at J, with 15 bases in the middle. CDR3 size: 14 residues. The CDR3 spells CASSRDFFIYEQYV. In nucleotides, the CDR3 is TGCGCCAGCAGTAGGGACTTCTTTATATACGAGCAGTACGTC.

This clone appeared a few times. This chain connects TRBV19 to TRBJ1-1, with 8 bases matching TRBD1. Germline assignment: CDR1 LNHDA and CDR2 SQIVND (reference sequence). This CDR3 spans 15 amino acids. J was trimmed by 1 base and V by 7 bases; bases with no gene match: 8. The CDR3 region has the DNA TGTGCCAGTACCAAGACAGGGGCCTGGAACACTGAAGCTTTCTTT. Amino acid sequence: CASTKTGAWNTEAFF.

This clone was counted a few times. This chain joins TRBV6-6 and TRBJ2-1; 13 nucleotides align to TRBD2. Germline V gene sequence: CDR1 MNHNY, CDR2 SVGAGI (reference sequence). Unmatched junction bases numbered 3, after V lost 7 bases and J lost 6 bases. The CDR3 extends over 14 amino acids. CDR3 nucleotides: TGTGCCAGCAAGGGACTAGCGGGAACCAATGAGCAGTTCTTC. It is translated as CASKGLAGTNEQFF.

This clone has a handful of counts. V usage is TRBV19 and J usage is TRBJ2-3; 8 bases agree with TRBD2. The V gene end was trimmed by 3 bases and the J gene end by 4 bases; junction bases not matched to a gene: 3. The germline gives CDR1 LNHDA, CDR2 SQIVND (reference sequence). There are 14 residues in the CDR3. The CDR3 DNA reads TGTGCCAGTAGTATGAGCGGGAGTGCAGATACGCAGTATTTT. Its protein product is CASSMSGSADTQYF.

A few counts support this clone. The rearrangement uses TRBV2 and TRBJ2-4, with TRBD2 matching 11 bases. The CDR3 runs 13 residues. Trimming took 8 bases from V and 7 from J; bases not matched to a gene: 4. In germline, CDR1 is SNHLY, CDR2 FYNNEI. CDR3 sequence reads: CASGRTSGNIQYF. The CDR3 DNA sequence: TGTGCCAGCGGTCGGACTAGCGGGAACATTCAGTACTTC. Combining the CDR3 with reference TRBV2 and TRBJ2-4 gives the whole variable domain EPEVTQTPSHQVTQMGQEVILRCVPISNHLYFYWYRQILGQKVEFLVSFYNNEISEKSEIFDDQFSVERPDGSNFTLKIRSTKLEDSAMYFCASGRTSGNIQYFGAGTRLSVL.

This clone was seen a few times. This chain links TRBV7-9 with TRBJ2-7; 7 positions match TRBD1. CDR1 and CDR2 from the germline V gene are SEHNR and FQNEAQ (reference sequence). With V trimmed by 8 bases and J by 0 bases, 10 bases remained unmatched. CDR3 length: 15 amino acids. The CDR3 sequence is CASGKGDSYSYEQYV. As DNA, the CDR3 is TGTGCCAGCGGCAAAGGGGACAGCTACTCCTACGAGCAGTACGTC.

This clone was detected a few times. The chain is built from TRBV5-4 and TRBJ2-7; 8 bases are shared with TRBD1. Germline V CDR1 and CDR2: SGHNT, YYREEE (reference sequence). The CDR3 runs to 15 residues. V gave up 0 bases and J gave up 2 bases; unmatched junction bases: 4. The CDR3 DNA follows: TGTGCCAGCAGCTTGGTTGGACAGGGAGCCTACGAGCAGTACTTC. Protein: CASSLVGQGAYEQYF. Based on the CDR3 plus reference TRBV5-4 and TRBJ2-7, the full variable domain is ETGVTQSPTHLIKTRGQQVTLRCSSQSGHNTVSWYQQALGQGPQFIFQYYREEENGRGNFPPRFSGLQFPNYSSELNVNALELDDSALYLCASSLVGQGAYEQYFGPGTRLTVT.

The chain has TRBV7-2 and TRBJ1-2; 7 nucleotides line up with TRBD1. The CDR3 totals 17 residues. The V gene end was trimmed by 6 bases and the J gene end by 2 bases; junction bases not matched to a gene: 15. Germline V CDR1 and CDR2: SGHTA, FQGNSA. In DNA form, the CDR3 reads TGTGCCAGCAGTGCATGGGGGACAGCGCCGGAAAACTATGGCTACACCTTC. This encodes CASSAWGTAPENYGYTF.

V and J are TRBV6-5 and TRBJ1-3; weak D call: TRBD1 (5 bases). V dropped 7 bases and J dropped 2 bases, with 12 bases sitting between them. CDR1 and CDR2 from the germline V gene are MNHEY and SVGAGI. This CDR3 contains 14 residues. The CDR3 spells CASISQGPGNTIYF. In DNA, the CDR3 is TGTGCCAGCATTTCCCAGGGCCCTGGAAACACCATATATTTT.

This clone has more than one count but fewer than ten. This rearrangement joins TRBV5-1 to TRBJ2-7; 10 nucleotides line up with TRBD2. This CDR3 has 14 amino acids. Germline V gene sequence: CDR1 SGHRS, CDR2 YFSETQ. V was pared by 5 bases and J by 4 bases, with 6 bases of the junction left unmatched. The chain's CDR3 is CASRGTSGTYEQYF. The CDR3 DNA sequence: TGCGCCAGCAGGGGAACTAGCGGGACGTACGAGCAGTACTTC.

This clone has a handful of counts. V gene TRBV7-9 combines with J gene TRBJ2-7; TRBD2 agrees at 15 bases. The germline CDR1 and CDR2 sequences are SEHNR and FQNEAQ (reference sequence). The CDR3 covers 18 residues. With 5 bases clipped from V and 5 bases from J, the junction kept 13 bases outside the gene matches. The CDR3 loop is CASSPTPGTSGRMDEQYV. The CDR3 nucleotides read TGTGCCAGCAGCCCAACCCCCGGGACTAGCGGGAGGATGGACGAGCAGTACGTC.

A few counts support this clone. The sample holds other DNA sequences that translate to the same CDR3. The V and J genes are TRBV18 and TRBJ2-2, with 10 bases identical to TRBD2. Germline values: CDR1 KGHSH, CDR2 LQKENI. Losses at the gene ends were 4 bases for V and 1 base for J; bases not matched to a gene: 0. This CDR3 comprises 15 residues. CDR3 residues: CASSRTSGNTGELFF. The CDR3 DNA sequence: TGTGCCAGCTCACGGACTAGCGGGAACACCGGGGAGCTGTTTTTT.

This clone was recorded a few times. This CDR3 is CASSPIAGGPYEQYF. DNA for the CDR3: TGTGCCAGCAGCCCAATAGCGGGAGGCCCCTACGAGCAGTACTTC. This chain links TRBV5-4 with TRBJ2-7, with 10 bases aligning to TRBD2. The CDR3 covers 15 residues. Looked up from germline, CDR1 is SGHNT and CDR2 is YYREEE (reference sequence). With V trimmed by 4 bases and J by 2 bases, 6 bases remained unmatched.

This clone turned up a few times. The genes are TRBV18 and TRBJ1-2, with D unresolved. Per germline, CDR1 KGHSH and CDR2 LQKENI. The CDR3 has 13 amino acids. The V gene lost 5 bases and the J gene lost 6 bases, with 13 bases spanning the gap. In nucleotides, the CDR3 is TGTGCCAGCTCATCGCCCCTGAGGGATGGCTACACCTTC. It codes for CASSSPLRDGYTF. Combining the CDR3 with reference TRBV18 and TRBJ1-2 gives the whole variable domain NAGVMQNPRHLVRRRGQEARLRCSPMKGHSHVYWYRQLPEEGLKFMVYLQKENIIDESGMPKERFSAEFPKEGPSILRIQQVVRGDSAAYFCASSSPLRDGYTFGSGTRLTVV.